The present T cell receptor beta chain was sequenced within a study of cytomegalovirus exposure and HLA in healthy donors. Points from the study as a whole: Per a later analysis, roughly 17,000 TCR beta sequences showed association with HLA alleles at 0.05 false discovery rate. Most TCR beta V segments were productive about 87% or about 30% of the time in an earlier analysis. 164 TCR beta chains were listed as cytomegalovirus-associated. Some highly shared sequence variants likely arose as a pipeline artifact.

Notes on this clone: Its antigen is still unknown. Relative to the germline gene, one junction end is altered; a read error may explain this.

Germline lookup yields CDR1 SEHNR and CDR2 FQNEAQ (reference sequence). The CDR3 contains 13 residues. Both 60 Vbeta primers and 13 Jbeta primers went into the PCR. Only in-frame clones appear in the TCRdb table, and some are missing; sequencing was by immunoSEQ multiplex PCR. This repertoire shows approximately 100,000 clones, about 75% found once; its top ten account for 12%. This chain joins TRBV7-9 and TRBJ1-2; perhaps TRBD1 as D (5 bases). The specimen sequenced was PBMCs. The clonotype originates from a woman between 35 and 50 years old in good health and CMV-seropositive. This CDR3 reads CSSSLETDRGYTF. The CDR3 nucleotides are TGTTCCAGCAGCTTAGAGACAGATCGTGGCTACACCTTC.